Sequencing of this T cell receptor (beta chain) was carried out in a study of Ad26.COV2.S vaccination and SARS-CoV-2 variants listed by TCRdb under 2021. Describing the broader study: Donors in the vaccine arm were drawn from COV1001, a phase I-IIa trial of Ad26.COV2.S in healthy adults that was multicentre, randomized, double-blind and placebo-controlled. Ad26.COV2.S was given intramuscularly at 5x10^10 or 1x10^11 viral particles, as a single shot or as two shots 56 days apart. The specificity and breadth of SARS-CoV-2-reactive T cell receptors after Ad26.COV2.S vaccination were assessed by TCRbeta repertoire sequencing. The TCR-sequenced set comprised around 32 samples: around 20 Ad26.COV2.S vaccine recipients, 5 placebo recipients and 8 SARS-CoV-2 convalescent individuals. Trial participants were randomized into five groups of five, in which low-dose or high-dose Ad26.COV2.S was given once or twice, or placebo was given on both occasions. Investigators remained blinded to trial group allocation during experiments and outcome assessment.

TCRbeta CDR3 regions were sequenced with the immunoSEQ Assay. After extraction, genomic DNA underwent amplification by bias-controlled multiplex PCR, followed by high-throughput sequencing. From the authors' description of their analysis: To quantify the absolute abundance of each unique TCRbeta CDR3 region, sequences were collapsed and filtered. Usable DNA was measured by amplifying reference genes present in all nucleated cells, and TCRbeta template counts were normalized to that usable DNA to estimate T cell fraction. Repertoire TCRs were annotated as SARS-CoV-2-specific when V gene, CDR3 amino acid sequence and J gene were exactly matched to a known reactive TCR set. The reference SARS-CoV-2 TCR set was obtained from MIRA and was filtered for enrichment in COVID-19-positive ImmuneCODE repertoires, whereby public or cross-reactive TCRs were removed. Using the MIRA antigens, annotated TCRs were further analysed by specific ORF or by position within an ORF. Breadth was defined as the number of annotated unique rearrangements divided by the total number of unique productive rearrangements, and depth was defined as the summed frequency of the annotated unique rearrangements. Two-sided Wilcoxon rank-sum tests were applied when comparing TCR breadth between groups. TCRdb retrieved this table from immuneACCESS and kept in-frame rearrangements only. Not all clones are present; in checked studies, unresolved V genes account for under half, and no reason is known for the remainder. That table is the source of V, J and clone size, and D and trimming were worked out from the DNA. For this sample the table gives roughly 350,000 clones, of which around 87% were detected only once. Around 3.7% of the sample lies in the top ten.

Results the study describes overall, beyond this receptor: Non-spike TCR breadth was comparable between vaccine and placebo recipients, consistent with the vaccine containing only spike. Spike-specific TCR breadth was higher in Ad26.COV2.S recipients than in placebo recipients (P = 0.0014). The authors noted that total T cell responses may have been underestimated by the TCR breadth and depth analyses. Substantial breadth of spike-specific CD8+ and CD4+ T cell responses was reported after vaccination. The study lacked the statistical power to compare responses across vaccine doses or regimens.

As concerns this clone: This clone's antigen is unknown. The record has no base qualities; no much larger clone is one base away.

The CDR3 contains 16 residues, cysteine and phenylalanine counted. Only the CDR3 DNA is retained, 48 bases long and in frame from the first base. From V the trimming removes 0 bases and from J it removes 4 bases, while the gene matches leave 4 bases of the junction unaccounted for. The germline V gene encodes CDR1 LGHDT and CDR2 YNNKEL (reference sequence). The treatment or condition label corresponds to: some 20 received Ad26.COV2.S at low or high dose, single or two shots; about 5 received placebo; per-sample allocation not given. For vaccine and placebo recipients, repertoires were sequenced using samples collected on day 63 after the first injection. Cohort 1b enrolled about 25 adults aged 18-55 years at a single site in Boston, USA, between 29 July and 7 August 2020. Ad26.COV2.S was a replication-incompetent adenovirus type 26 vector expressing a prefusion-stabilized SARS-CoV-2 spike protein from the original Wuhan strain.

The sequences come from peripheral blood, collected in a trial of Ad26.COV2.S vaccine versus placebo. This chain is built from TRBV3-1 (or the pseudogene TRBV3-2) and TRBJ2-1; 9 of the junction bases match TRBD2. This receptor was obtained from a person aged 18-65 years who received the Ad26.COV2.S COVID-19 vaccine or a placebo. The sequenced DNA is TGTGCCAGCAGCCAAGATCCCAGCGGGGGGTACAATGAGCAGTTCTTC. This is translated as CASSQDPSGGYNEQFF.